The source of this T cell receptor (beta chain) is a study of shared clonotypes between healthy human individuals. There were no recent acute infections or vaccinations among the donors, who were healthy HIV-negative adults. Sequencing was performed with immunoSEQ multiplex PCR; in TCRdb, only in-frame clones are kept and a portion is missing. This table has about 2,500,000 clones, approximately 94% appearing once. Germline lookup yields CDR1 SGHDT and CDR2 YYEEEE. Unmatched junction bases numbered 14, after V lost 4 bases and J lost 0 bases. This CDR3 spans 18 amino acids. This receptor was identified in a man in his late teens or twenties in good health. The genes are TRBV5-6 and TRBJ1-2; 8 nucleotides agree with TRBD1. The sequenced material came from naive CD4+ T cells sorted from blood. Regarding subset: CD45RA+ positively selected. DNA for the CDR3: TGTGCCAGCAGCCAAATGGGGGCAGGGGGCCCTCCTAACTATGGCTACACCTTC. This translates into CASSQMGAGGPPNYGYTF.